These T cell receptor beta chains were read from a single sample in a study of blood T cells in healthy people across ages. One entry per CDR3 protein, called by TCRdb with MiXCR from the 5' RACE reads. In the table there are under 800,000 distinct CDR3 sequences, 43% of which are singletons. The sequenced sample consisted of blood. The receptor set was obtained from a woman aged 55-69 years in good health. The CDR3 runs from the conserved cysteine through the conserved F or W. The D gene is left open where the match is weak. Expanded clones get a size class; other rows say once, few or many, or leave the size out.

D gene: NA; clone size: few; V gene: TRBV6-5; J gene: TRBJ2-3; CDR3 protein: CASSYSTYTDTQYF; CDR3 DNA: TGTGCCAGCAGTTACTCGACCTACACAGATACGCAGTATTTT
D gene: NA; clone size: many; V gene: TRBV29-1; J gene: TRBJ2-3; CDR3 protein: CSVEPGSTDTQYF; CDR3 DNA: TGCAGCGTTGAACCAGGGAGCACAGATACGCAGTATTTT
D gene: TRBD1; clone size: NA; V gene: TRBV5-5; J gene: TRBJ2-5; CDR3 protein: CASSTGQGQVQETQYF; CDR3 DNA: TGTGCCAGCAGCACCGGACAGGGGCAAGTCCAAGAGACCCAGTACTTC
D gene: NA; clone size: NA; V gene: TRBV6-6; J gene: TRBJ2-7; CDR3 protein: CASSYGRGGAPYEQYF; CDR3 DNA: TGTGCCAGCAGTTACGGGAGAGGGGGGGCCCCCTACGAGCAGTACTTC
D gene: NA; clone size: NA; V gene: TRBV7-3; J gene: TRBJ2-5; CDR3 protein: CASSKQGSTHNEQYF; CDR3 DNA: TGTGCCAGCAGCAAACAGGGAAGTACGCACAATGAGCAGTACTTC
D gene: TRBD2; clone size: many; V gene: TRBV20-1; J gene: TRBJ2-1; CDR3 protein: CSASGRIALSGEQFF; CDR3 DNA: TGCAGTGCTAGCGGGAGGATCGCCTTAAGTGGTGAGCAGTTCTTC
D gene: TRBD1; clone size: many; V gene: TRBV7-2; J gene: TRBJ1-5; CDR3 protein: CASSSGGRQPQHF; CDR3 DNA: TGTGCCAGCAGCTCAGGGGGTAGGCAGCCCCAGCATTTT
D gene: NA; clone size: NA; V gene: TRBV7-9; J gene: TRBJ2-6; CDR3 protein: CASSLTISGANVLTF; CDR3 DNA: TGTGCCAGCAGCTTGACGATCTCTGGGGCCAACGTCCTGACTTTC
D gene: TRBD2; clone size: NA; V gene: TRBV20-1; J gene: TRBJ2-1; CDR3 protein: CSANLGLAGIIEQFF; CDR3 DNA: TGCAGTGCTAACCTGGGACTAGCGGGGATCATTGAGCAGTTCTTC
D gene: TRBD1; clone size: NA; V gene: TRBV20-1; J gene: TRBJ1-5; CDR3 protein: CSARGTGGQTRPQHF; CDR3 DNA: TGCAGTGCTAGAGGTACAGGGGGCCAAACACGGCCCCAGCATTTT
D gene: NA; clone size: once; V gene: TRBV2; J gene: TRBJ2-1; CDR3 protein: CARVRAGEADEQFF; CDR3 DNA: TGTGCCCGAGTGCGGGCCGGGGAAGCTGATGAGCAGTTCTTC
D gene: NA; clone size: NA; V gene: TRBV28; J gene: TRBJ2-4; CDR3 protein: CASSSNFGLGALAKNIQYF; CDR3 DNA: TGTGCCAGCAGTTCCAATTTTGGATTAGGGGCTCTAGCCAAAAACATTCAGTACTTC
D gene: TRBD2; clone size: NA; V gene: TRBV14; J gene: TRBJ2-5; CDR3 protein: CASSRRWDYPEETQYF; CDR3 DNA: TGTGCCAGCAGCCGAAGATGGGACTACCCTGAAGAGACCCAGTACTTC
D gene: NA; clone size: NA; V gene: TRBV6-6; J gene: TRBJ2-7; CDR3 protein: CASRGDTSYEQYF; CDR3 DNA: TGTGCCAGCCGTGGGGACACCTCCTACGAGCAGTACTTC
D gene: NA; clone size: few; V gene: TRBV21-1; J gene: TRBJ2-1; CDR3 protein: CARLGFLAGQFF; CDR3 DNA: TGTGCCAGGTTGGGGTTCCTCGCTGGGCAGTTCTTC
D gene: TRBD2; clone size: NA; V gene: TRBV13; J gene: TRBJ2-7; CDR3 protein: CASRVKWVGRGAYEQYF; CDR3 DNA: TGTGCCAGCAGGGTAAAGTGGGTGGGGAGGGGCGCCTACGAGCAGTACTTC
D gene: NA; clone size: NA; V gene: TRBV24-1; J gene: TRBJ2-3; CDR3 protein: CATSVRSTQYF; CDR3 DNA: TGTGCCACCAGTGTCAGGAGTACGCAGTATTTT
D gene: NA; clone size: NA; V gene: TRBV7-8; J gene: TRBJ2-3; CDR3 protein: CASSVTGVGADTQYF; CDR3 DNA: TGTGCCAGCAGCGTCACGGGAGTAGGCGCAGATACGCAGTATTTT
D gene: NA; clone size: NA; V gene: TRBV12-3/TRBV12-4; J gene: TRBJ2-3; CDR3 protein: CASSTYVGTDTQYF; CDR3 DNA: TGTGCCAGCAGCACCTATGTGGGGACAGATACGCAGTATTTT
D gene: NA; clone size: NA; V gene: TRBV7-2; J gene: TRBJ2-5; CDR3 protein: CASSLAKSQYF; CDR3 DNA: TGTGCCAGCAGCTTAGCGAAGTCCCAGTACTTC
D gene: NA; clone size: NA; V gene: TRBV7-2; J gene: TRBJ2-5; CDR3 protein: CASSLVPLKKETQYF; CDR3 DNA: TGTGCCAGCAGCTTAGTACCCCTAAAAAAAGAGACCCAGTACTTC
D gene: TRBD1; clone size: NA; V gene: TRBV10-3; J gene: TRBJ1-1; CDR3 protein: CAIADRRNTEAFF; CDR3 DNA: TGTGCCATCGCGGACAGGCGGAACACTGAAGCTTTCTTT